A selection of T cell receptor beta chains follows, all from one sample in a study of T cells expressing NK-cell markers. TCRdb re-called the 5' RACE reads and shows each CDR3 protein once, DNA omitted. The sample data list approximately 380,000 distinct CDR3 sequences. What was sequenced was blood T cells: a sorted CD56 or NKG2C T cell subset, CD4+ or CD8+ T cells, or bulk PBMC T cells (not recorded which). Every receptor here comes from a man aged 18 to 69 in good health. Each CDR3 is given with its conserved first and last residue. The order of the fields is J gene, V gene, CDR3 protein.

j_gene: TRBJ1-1; v_gene: TRBV15; CDR3aa: CATSSAWTVNTEAFF
j_gene: TRBJ2-7; v_gene: TRBV5-6; CDR3aa: CASSLRGRFLDEQYF
j_gene: TRBJ1-2; v_gene: TRBV20-1; CDR3aa: CSARRDRAFIGYTF
j_gene: TRBJ1-2; v_gene: TRBV29-1; CDR3aa: CSVEATGNRGYTF
j_gene: TRBJ1-1; v_gene: TRBV4-1; CDR3aa: CASSQGPQALNEAFF
j_gene: TRBJ1-5; v_gene: TRBV30; CDR3aa: CAWRGGPDQPQHF
j_gene: TRBJ2-4; v_gene: TRBV11-3; CDR3aa: CASSLDSAIFAKNIQYF
j_gene: TRBJ1-2; v_gene: TRBV12-3/TRBV12-4; CDR3aa: CASRPQGAPGGYTF
j_gene: TRBJ2-2; v_gene: TRBV5-1; CDR3aa: CASSRTTGPTNTGELFF
j_gene: TRBJ1-2; v_gene: TRBV7-9; CDR3aa: CASSSPRTVGGYTF
j_gene: TRBJ2-2; v_gene: TRBV27; CDR3aa: CASTSTVGTGELFF
j_gene: TRBJ1-6; v_gene: TRBV13; CDR3aa: CASSKGQGESPLHF
j_gene: TRBJ2-7; v_gene: TRBV14; CDR3aa: CASSQVIRSHEQYF
j_gene: TRBJ2-1; v_gene: TRBV27; CDR3aa: CASSFLGRGDYNEQFF
j_gene: TRBJ2-7; v_gene: TRBV4-1; CDR3aa: CASSQTVGSETYEQYF
j_gene: TRBJ2-7; v_gene: TRBV7-9; CDR3aa: CASSGIGRSSEQYF
j_gene: TRBJ2-1; v_gene: TRBV20-1; CDR3aa: CSARDLASGGFNEQFF
j_gene: TRBJ2-3; v_gene: TRBV5-1; CDR3aa: CASSSDRGGSDTQYF
j_gene: TRBJ1-2; v_gene: TRBV12-3/TRBV12-4; CDR3aa: CASSRRGKYYGYTF